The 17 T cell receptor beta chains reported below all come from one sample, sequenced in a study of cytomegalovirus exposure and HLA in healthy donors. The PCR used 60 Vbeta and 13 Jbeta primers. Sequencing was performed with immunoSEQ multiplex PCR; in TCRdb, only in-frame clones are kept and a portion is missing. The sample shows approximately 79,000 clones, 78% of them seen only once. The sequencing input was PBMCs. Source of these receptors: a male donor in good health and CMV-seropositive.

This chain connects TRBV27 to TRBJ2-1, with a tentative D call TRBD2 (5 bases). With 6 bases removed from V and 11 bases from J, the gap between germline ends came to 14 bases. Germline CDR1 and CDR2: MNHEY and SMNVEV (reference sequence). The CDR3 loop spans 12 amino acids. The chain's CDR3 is CASRQLGGQQFF. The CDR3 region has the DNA TGTGCCAGCAGGCAGCTAGGAGGCCAGCAGTTCTTC.

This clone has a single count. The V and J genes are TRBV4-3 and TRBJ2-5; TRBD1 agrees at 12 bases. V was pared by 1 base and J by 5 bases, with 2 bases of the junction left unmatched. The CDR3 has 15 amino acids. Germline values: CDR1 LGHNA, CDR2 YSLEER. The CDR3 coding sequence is TGCGCCAGCAGCCAAGGGGACAGGGGGCTGGAGACCCAGTACTTC. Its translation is CASSQGDRGLETQYF.

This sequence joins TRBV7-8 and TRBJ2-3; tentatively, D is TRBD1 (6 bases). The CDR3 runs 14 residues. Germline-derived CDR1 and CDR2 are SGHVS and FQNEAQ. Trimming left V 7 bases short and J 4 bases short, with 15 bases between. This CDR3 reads CASTLDPGADTQYF. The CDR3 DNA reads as TGTGCCAGCACCCTCGACCCAGGGGCAGATACGCAGTATTTT.

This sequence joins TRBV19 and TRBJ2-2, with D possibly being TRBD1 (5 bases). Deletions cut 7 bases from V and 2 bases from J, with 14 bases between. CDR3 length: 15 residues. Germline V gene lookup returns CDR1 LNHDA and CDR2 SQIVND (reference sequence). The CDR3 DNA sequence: TGTGCCAGTACCGTGACAGTATTTAACACCGGGGAGCTGTTTTTT. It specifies CASTVTVFNTGELFF. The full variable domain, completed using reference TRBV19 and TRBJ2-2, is DGGITQSPKYLFRKEGQNVTLSCEQNLNHDAMYWYRQDPGQGLRLIYYSQIVNDFQKGDIAEGYSVSREKKESFPLTVTSAQKNPTAFYLCASTVTVFNTGELFFGEGSRLTVL.

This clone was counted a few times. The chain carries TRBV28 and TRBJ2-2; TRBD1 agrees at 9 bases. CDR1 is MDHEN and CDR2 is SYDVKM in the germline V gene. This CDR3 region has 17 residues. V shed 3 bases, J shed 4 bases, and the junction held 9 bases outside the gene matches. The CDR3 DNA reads TGTGCCAGCAGTTTCGGGACAGGGTTTCGTTCCACCGGGGAGCTGTTTTTT. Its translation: CASSFGTGFRSTGELFF.

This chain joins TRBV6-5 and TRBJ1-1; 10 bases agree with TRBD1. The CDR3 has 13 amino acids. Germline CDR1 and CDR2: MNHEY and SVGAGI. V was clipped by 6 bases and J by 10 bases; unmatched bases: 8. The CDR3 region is CASSRDRGRGAFF. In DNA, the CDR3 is TGTGCCAGCAGCCGCGACAGGGGGCGAGGAGCTTTCTTT.

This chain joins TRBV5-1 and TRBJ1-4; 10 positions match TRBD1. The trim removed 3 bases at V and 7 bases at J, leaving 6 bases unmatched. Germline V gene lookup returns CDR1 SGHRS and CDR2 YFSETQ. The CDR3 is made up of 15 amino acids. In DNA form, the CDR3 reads TGCGCCAGCAGCTCCGGGACAGGGGAAATTGAAAAACTGTTTTTT. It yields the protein CASSSGTGEIEKLFF.

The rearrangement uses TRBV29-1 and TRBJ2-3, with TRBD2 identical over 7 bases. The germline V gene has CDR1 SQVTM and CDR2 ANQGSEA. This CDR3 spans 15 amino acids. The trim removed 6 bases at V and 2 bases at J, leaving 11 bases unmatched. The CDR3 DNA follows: TGCAGCGTGAGATGGGCGGGGGACCTCACAGATACGCAGTATTTT. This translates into CSVRWAGDLTDTQYF.

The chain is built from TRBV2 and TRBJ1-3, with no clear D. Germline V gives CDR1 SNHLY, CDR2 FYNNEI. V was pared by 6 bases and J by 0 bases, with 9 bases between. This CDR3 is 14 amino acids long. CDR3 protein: CASSNEHSGNTIYF. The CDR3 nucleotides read TGTGCCAGCAGCAACGAACACTCTGGAAACACCATATATTTT.

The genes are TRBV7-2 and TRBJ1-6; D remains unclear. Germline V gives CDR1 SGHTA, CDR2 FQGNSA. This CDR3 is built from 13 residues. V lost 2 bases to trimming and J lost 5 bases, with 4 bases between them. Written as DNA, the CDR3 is TGTGCCAGCAGCTTATCTAATAATTCACCCCTCCACTTT. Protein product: CASSLSNNSPLHF.

In DNA form, the CDR3 reads TGTGCCAGTAGTAGTTGGACTGCTAGCTCCTACGAGCAGTACTTC. Translated: CASSSWTASSYEQYF. The rearrangement joins TRBV19 to TRBJ2-7; tentatively, D is TRBD2 (5 bases). Trimming stripped 4 bases from V and 0 bases from J, with 13 bases between. Germline CDR1 LNHDA, CDR2 SQIVND (reference sequence). The CDR3 loop spans 15 amino acids.

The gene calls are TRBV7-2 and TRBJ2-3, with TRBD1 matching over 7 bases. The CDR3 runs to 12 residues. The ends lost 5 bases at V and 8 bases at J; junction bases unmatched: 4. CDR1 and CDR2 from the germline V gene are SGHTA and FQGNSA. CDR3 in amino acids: CASSTHRGTQYF. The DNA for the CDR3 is TGTGCCAGCAGCACGCACAGGGGTACGCAGTATTTT.

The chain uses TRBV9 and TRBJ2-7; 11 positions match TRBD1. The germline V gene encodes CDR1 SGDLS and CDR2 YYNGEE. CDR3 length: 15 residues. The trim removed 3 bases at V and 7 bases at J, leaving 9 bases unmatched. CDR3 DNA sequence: TGTGCCAGCAGCGCGGGGACAGGGGGATTCTTGGAGCAGTACTTC. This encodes CASSAGTGGFLEQYF.

The CDR3 DNA sequence: TGTGCCAGCAGTCCTGGGCCTCAGCAGTACTTC. Protein: CASSPGPQQYF. The chain is built from TRBV28 and TRBJ2-7; D is unclear. V was pared by 5 bases and J by 8 bases, with 10 bases between. The CDR3 totals 11 residues. Germline assignment: CDR1 MDHEN and CDR2 SYDVKM.

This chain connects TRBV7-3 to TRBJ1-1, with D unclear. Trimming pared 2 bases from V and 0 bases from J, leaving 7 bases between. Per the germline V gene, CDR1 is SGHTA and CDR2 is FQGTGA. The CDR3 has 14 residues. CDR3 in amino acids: CASSLLRMNTEAFF. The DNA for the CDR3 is TGTGCCAGCAGCTTATTGAGGATGAACACTGAAGCTTTCTTT.

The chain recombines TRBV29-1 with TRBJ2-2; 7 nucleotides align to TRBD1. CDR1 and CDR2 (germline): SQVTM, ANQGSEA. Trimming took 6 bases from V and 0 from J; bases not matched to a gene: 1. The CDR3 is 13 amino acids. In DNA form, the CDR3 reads TGCAGCGTGGGACAGACGAACACCGGGGAGCTGTTTTTT. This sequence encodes CSVGQTNTGELFF.

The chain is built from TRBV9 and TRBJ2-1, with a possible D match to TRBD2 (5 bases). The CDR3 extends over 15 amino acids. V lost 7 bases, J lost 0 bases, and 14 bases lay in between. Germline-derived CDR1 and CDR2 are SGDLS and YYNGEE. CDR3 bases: TGTGCCAGCTCGAGAGCGGAGGCCTCCTACAATGAGCAGTTCTTC. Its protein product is CASSRAEASYNEQFF.